This T cell receptor beta chain was observed in a study of blood T cell repertoires in COVID-19. The CDR3 totals 15 residues. V shed 6 bases, J shed 4 bases, and the junction held 9 bases outside the gene matches. CDR1 is LGHNT, CDR2 FRNRAP, per germline. Participant age was roughly 18 to 90 years, and participants resided in 24 US areas. Method: immunoSEQ multiplex PCR; TCRdb's copy keeps in-frame clones and lacks some. Here the sample spans around 200,000 clones, 87% being singletons. Sequenced input: PBMCs or T cells enriched from blood (not recorded which). The TCR sequence derives from a man younger than 35 with acute COVID-19. V gene TRBV12-5 combines with J gene TRBJ2-7; 10 bases are shared with TRBD1. This chain's CDR3 is CASGIPGQGSYEQYF. Written as DNA, the CDR3 is TGTGCTAGTGGCATCCCGGGACAGGGGTCGTACGAGCAGTACTTC. Looking up the rest from reference TRBV12-5 and TRBJ2-7 gives the full variable domain: DARVTQTPRHKVTEMGQEVTMRCQPILGHNTVFWYRQTMMQGLELLAYFRNRAPLDDSGMPKDRFSAEMPDATLATLKIQPSEPRDSAVYFCASGIPGQGSYEQYFGPGTRLTVT.